This T cell receptor beta chain emerged from a study of blood T cell repertoires in COVID-19. Across the whole study: Sites in the United States, Italy and Spain provided acute and convalescent COVID-19 samples.

Original handling: Reference gene primer amplification yielded estimated nucleated cell counts. TCRdb keeps only in-frame clones here, not all; method: immunoSEQ multiplex PCR. V and J calls and clone size are copied from that table; D and trimming were computed from the DNA. The sample records roughly 200,000 clones, approximately 83% being singletons. Germline CDR1 and CDR2: KGHSH and LQKENI. V shed 5 bases, J shed 3 bases, and the junction held 15 bases outside the gene matches. This CDR3 region has 17 residues. The sequence was collected from a man between 45 and 60 years old with active or convalescent COVID-19. Sequences were obtained from peripheral blood. The chain couples TRBV18 to TRBJ2-7, with TRBD1 identical over 8 bases. The CDR3 spells CASSDLPPGGYDYEQYF. DNA of the CDR3: TGTGCCAGCTCAGACTTACCCCCAGGGGGCTATGACTACGAGCAGTACTTC.